This T cell receptor (beta chain) is from a study of blood T cells in healthy people across ages. Study-wide findings and caveats: It was held that diversity estimates obtained from one million T cells represented underestimates.

Regarding this clonotype: Its specificity is not known.

The second PCR ran 7 to 11 cycles with a sample-barcoded 5' primer and J-beta primers. TCRdb used MiXCR to reprocess the 5' RACE reads, holding one entry per CDR3 protein. The top ten clones hold 9.4% of a sample with more than 600,000 distinct CDR3 sequences, about 25% of them seen once. Deletions cut 0 bases from V and 0 bases from J, with 12 bases between. This CDR3 spans 16 amino acids. CDR1 is DFQATT and CDR2 is SNEGSKA in the germline V gene (reference sequence). The data also belong to a second study, concerning T cells of mothers and their children. That study adds: Amplification in the second PCR used the M1S primer, which added sample barcodes and 2-4 random nucleotides.

The TCR originated in a boy under 18 in good health. The source material was blood. The V call is TRBV20-1, the J call TRBJ2-4; the D is unclear. The CDR3 DNA reads TGCAGTGCTAGAGATCGGGCTTCTTTAGCCAAAAACATTCAGTACTTC. Amino acids: CSARDRASLAKNIQYF.